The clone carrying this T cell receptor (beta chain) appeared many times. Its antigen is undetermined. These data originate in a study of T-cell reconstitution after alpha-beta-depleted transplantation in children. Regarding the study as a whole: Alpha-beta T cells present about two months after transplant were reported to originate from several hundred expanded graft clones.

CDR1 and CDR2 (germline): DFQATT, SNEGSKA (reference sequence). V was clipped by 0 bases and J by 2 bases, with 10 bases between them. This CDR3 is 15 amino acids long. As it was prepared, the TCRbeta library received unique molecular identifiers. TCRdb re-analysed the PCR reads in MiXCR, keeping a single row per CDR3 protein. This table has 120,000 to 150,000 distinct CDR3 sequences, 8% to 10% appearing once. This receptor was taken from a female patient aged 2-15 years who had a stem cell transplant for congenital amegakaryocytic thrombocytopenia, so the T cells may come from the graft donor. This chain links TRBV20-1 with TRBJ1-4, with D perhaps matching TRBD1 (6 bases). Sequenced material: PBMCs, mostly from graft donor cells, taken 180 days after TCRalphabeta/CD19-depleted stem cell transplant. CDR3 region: CSARDPRGTNEKLFF. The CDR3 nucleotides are TGCAGTGCTAGAGATCCAAGGGGGACTAATGAAAAACTGTTTTTT.